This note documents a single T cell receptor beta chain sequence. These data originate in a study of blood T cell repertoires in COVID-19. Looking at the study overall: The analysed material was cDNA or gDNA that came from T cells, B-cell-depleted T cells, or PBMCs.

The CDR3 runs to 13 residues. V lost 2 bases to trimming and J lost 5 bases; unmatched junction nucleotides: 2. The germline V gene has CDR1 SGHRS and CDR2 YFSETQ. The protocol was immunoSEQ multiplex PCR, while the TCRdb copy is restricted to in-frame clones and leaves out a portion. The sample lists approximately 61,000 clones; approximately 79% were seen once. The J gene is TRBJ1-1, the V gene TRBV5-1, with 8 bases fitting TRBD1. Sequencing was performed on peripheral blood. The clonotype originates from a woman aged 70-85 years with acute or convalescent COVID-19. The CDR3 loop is CASSFTGGTEAFF. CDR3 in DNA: TGCGCCAGCAGCTTCACAGGGGGGACTGAAGCTTTCTTT.